Below are 4 T cell receptor beta chains sequenced from a single sample in a study of neurological immune-mediated disorders (dated by TCRdb to 2018 to 2020). The method behind the library was 5' RACE. This sample was sequenced with an Illumina HiSeq 2500. TCRdb reran the public reads through fastp at Q25 and MiXCR, keeping productive beta chains. For every CDR3 protein sequence, its rows merge into one entry that carries the most common genes and DNA. The sample has 50,000 to 70,000 distinct CDR3 sequences on record, 2% to 3% of them singletons. Around 3% of the sample rests with the top ten. Sequencing used PBMCs. Source of these receptors: a man aged 45-65 years with multiple sclerosis.

This clonotype showed up many times. The V call is TRBV3-1, the J call TRBJ2-1, with 12 bases lining up with TRBD2. Germline V gene lookup returns CDR1 LGHDT and CDR2 YNNKEL (reference sequence). Trimming took 4 bases from V and 15 from J; bases not matched to a gene: 10. The CDR3 contains 14 residues. The DNA for the CDR3 is TGTGCCAGCAGCCTACTCGGACTAGCGGGGTGGACGTTCTTC. Translating it yields CASSLLGLAGWTFF.

This clonotype was detected ten times or more. The rearrangement uses TRBV9 and TRBJ1-3; D might be TRBD1 (5 bases). Germline V gives CDR1 SGDLS, CDR2 YYNGEE. This CDR3 spans 15 amino acids. V was clipped by 4 bases and J by 4 bases, with 15 bases between them. The CDR3 nucleotides read TGTGCCAGCAGCCCAACTGGGGGGAGAGGAAACACCATATATTTT. Amino acids: CASSPTGGRGNTIYF.

This clonotype has ten or more counts. The V gene is TRBV6-5, the J gene TRBJ2-1, with 9 nucleotides matching TRBD1. J was trimmed by 7 bases and V by 7 bases; bases with no gene match: 8. This CDR3 is built from 14 residues. Germline V gives CDR1 MNHEY, CDR2 SVGAGI. In nucleotides, the CDR3 is TGTGCCAGCAAGCCCGGACAGGGGTGGAATGAGCAGTTCTTC. Its translation is CASKPGQGWNEQFF.

Many counts were recorded for this clonotype. The V gene is TRBV20-1, the J gene TRBJ2-5; tentative D call: TRBD2 (5 bases). The CDR3 extends over 16 amino acids. The germline V and J ends were trimmed by 1 base and 2 bases, with 17 bases remaining between them. Looked up from germline, CDR1 is DFQATT and CDR2 is SNEGSKA (reference sequence). The CDR3 here is CSARVSAGSGQETQYF. DNA for the CDR3: TGCAGTGCTAGAGTCTCAGCCGGGTCGGGGCAAGAGACCCAGTACTTC.